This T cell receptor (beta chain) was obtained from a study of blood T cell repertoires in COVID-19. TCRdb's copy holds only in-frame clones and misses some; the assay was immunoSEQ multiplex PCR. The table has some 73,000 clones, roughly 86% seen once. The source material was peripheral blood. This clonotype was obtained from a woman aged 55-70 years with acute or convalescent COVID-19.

The CDR3 nucleotides read TGCGCCAGCAGCTTGAGAGGAGGGTATGTGCAGTTCTTC. This codes for CASSLRGGYVQFF. The chain joins TRBV5-1 to TRBJ2-1; D is possibly TRBD2 (6 bases). The CDR3 runs 13 residues. With 1 base removed from V and 12 bases from J, the gap between germline ends came to 14 bases. The germline gives CDR1 SGHRS, CDR2 YFSETQ. Full variable domain (rest looked up from reference TRBV5-1 and TRBJ2-1): KAGVTQTPRYLIKTRGQQVTLSCSPISGHRSVSWYQQTPGQGLQFLFEYFSETQRNKGNFPGRFSGRQFSNSRSEMNVSTLELGDSALYLCASSLRGGYVQFFGPGTRLTVL.